This TCR beta chain emerged from a study of T cells after yellow fever vaccination. Study-wide findings and caveats: Weaker, the secondary response had a peak occurring faster, on day 5 versus 15. Booster samples showed a return of most primary-vaccination clones (almost 97% CD4, about 87% CD8).

The CDR3 loop spans 16 amino acids. Trimming removed 4 bases from V and 0 bases from J; junction bases left unmatched: 6. The germline V gene has CDR1 SGHRS and CDR2 YFSETQ. The study made its TCR cDNA through 5'RACE template switching. That step introduced a universal primer site along with UMIs. TCRdb redid the calling of the 5' RACE reads with MiXCR, one entry per CDR3 protein. The sample yields about 200,000 distinct CDR3 sequences, under 3.5% seen once. Many counts were recorded for this clonotype. The antigen remains unidentified. The receptor was derived from a man in his late teens or twenties who received the YFV17D yellow fever vaccine. Here the sequenced sample was CD4+ T cells sorted from PBMCs, taken 10 days after the yellow fever booster vaccination. J is TRBJ2-1 and V is TRBV5-1; 8 nucleotides line up with TRBD2. In DNA form, the CDR3 reads TGCGCCAGCAGCCCGGTAGCGGGAAGCTCCTACAATGAGCAGTTCTTC. Translating it yields CASSPVAGSSYNEQFF.